One T cell receptor beta chain is described in this entry. This entry is derived from a study of OX40 agonist ivuxolimab in advanced cancers. The CDR3 length is 13 residues. Germline CDR1 is MDHEN and CDR2 is SYDVKM. Unmatched junction bases numbered 10, after V lost 6 bases and J lost 11 bases. The table came from immunoSEQ multiplex PCR; TCRdb's copy has only in-frame clones and leaves some out. Of 65,000 to 80,000 clones in the sample, approximately 90% were seen once. This chain links TRBV28 with TRBJ1-1, with 9 bases matching TRBD1. The clonotype was recovered from an adult with an advanced solid tumor such as melanoma, head and neck, liver or kidney cancer. Here the sequenced sample was CD4+ or CD8+ T cells sorted from blood, taken in a trial of the OX40 agonist ivuxolimab. CDR3 in amino acids: CASRQQGAQFAFF. Written as DNA, the CDR3 is TGTGCCAGCAGACAACAGGGGGCCCAATTTGCTTTCTTT.